The rows below give T cell receptor beta chains drawn from one sample of a study of blood T cell repertoires in COVID-19. TCRdb keeps only in-frame clones here, not all; method: immunoSEQ multiplex PCR. The table records tens of thousands of clones, more than 85% of them present only once. Sequencing was done on a sample of peripheral blood. Every receptor here comes from a man aged 55 to 69 with acute or convalescent COVID-19. The CDR3 runs from the conserved cysteine through the conserved F or W. A D gene is named only where the DNA matches it firmly. Clone size is given for some rows only: seen once, a few or many times, or a class if the clone is expanded.

d_call: -
v_call: TRBV28
j_call: TRBJ2-1
clone_size: -
cdr3_nt: TGTGCCAGCAGTCCCAGGAAGGGGGTTGGGGATGAGCAGTTCTTC
cdr3_aa: CASSPRKGVGDEQFF

d_call: -
v_call: TRBV28
j_call: TRBJ2-5
clone_size: -
cdr3_nt: TGTGCCAGCAGTTCAATGGCGACTAGAACGGAAGAGACCCAGTACTTC
cdr3_aa: CASSSMATRTEETQYF

d_call: TRBD1
v_call: TRBV19
j_call: TRBJ1-2
clone_size: -
cdr3_nt: TGTGCCAGTAGGCCGGGACAGGTTGAATACTATGGCTACACCTTC
cdr3_aa: CASRPGQVEYYGYTF

d_call: -
v_call: TRBV5-1
j_call: TRBJ1-1
clone_size: -
cdr3_nt: TGCGCCAGCAGCTTGGGTCAGGGCTCCCCCGACTTGAACACTGAAGCTTTCTTT
cdr3_aa: CASSLGQGSPDLNTEAFF

d_call: TRBD1
v_call: TRBV12-3/TRBV12-4
j_call: TRBJ1-1
clone_size: -
cdr3_nt: TGTGCCAGCAGGCCTGACAGGGGTGAAGCTTTCTTT
cdr3_aa: CASRPDRGEAFF

d_call: -
v_call: TRBV30
j_call: TRBJ1-2
clone_size: once
cdr3_nt: TGTGCCTGGACCCGTAGGAGACAGGATAACTATGGCTACACCTTC
cdr3_aa: CAWTRRRQDNYGYTF

d_call: -
v_call: TRBV11-2
j_call: TRBJ2-1
clone_size: -
cdr3_nt: TGTGCCAGCAGCTTAGATTGGGCGGGGAGTAGCAATGAGCAGTTCTTC
cdr3_aa: CASSLDWAGSSNEQFF

d_call: -
v_call: TRBV6-1
j_call: TRBJ1-5
clone_size: -
cdr3_nt: TGTGCCAGCAGTGAGGCAGGGTTTAGCAATCAGCCCCAGCATTTT
cdr3_aa: CASSEAGFSNQPQHF

d_call: TRBD1
v_call: TRBV25-1
j_call: TRBJ2-1
clone_size: -
cdr3_nt: TGTGCCAGCAGTGAATATGGCAGGGGGCACAATGAGCAGTTCTTC
cdr3_aa: CASSEYGRGHNEQFF

d_call: TRBD1
v_call: TRBV28
j_call: TRBJ2-3
clone_size: -
cdr3_nt: TGTGCCAGCAGCGAGGGGGCGACAGATACGCAGTATTTT
cdr3_aa: CASSEGATDTQYF

d_call: TRBD1
v_call: TRBV5-1
j_call: TRBJ1-2
clone_size: -
cdr3_nt: TGCGCCAGCAGCTGGACAGGCCCCGAGGATGGCTACACCTTC
cdr3_aa: CASSWTGPEDGYTF

d_call: -
v_call: TRBV24-1
j_call: TRBJ1-6
clone_size: -
cdr3_nt: TGTGCCACCAGTGATTTGATGAGGTATAATTCACCCCTCCACTTT
cdr3_aa: CATSDLMRYNSPLHF

d_call: -
v_call: TRBV18
j_call: TRBJ2-3
clone_size: -
cdr3_nt: TGTGCCAGCTCACCGGAGCGCCGCACAGATACGCAGTATTTT
cdr3_aa: CASSPERRTDTQYF